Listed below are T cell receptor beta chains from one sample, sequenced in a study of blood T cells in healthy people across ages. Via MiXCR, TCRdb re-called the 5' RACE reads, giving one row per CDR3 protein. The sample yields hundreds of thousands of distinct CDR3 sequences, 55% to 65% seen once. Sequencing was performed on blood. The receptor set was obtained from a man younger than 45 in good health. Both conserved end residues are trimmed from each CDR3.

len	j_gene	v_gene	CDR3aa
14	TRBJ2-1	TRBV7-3	ASSLIPTSGGNEQF
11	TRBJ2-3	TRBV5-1	ASSLAGVSTQY
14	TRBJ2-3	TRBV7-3	ASGLRGGLGTDTQY
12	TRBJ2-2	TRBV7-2	ASSLTGVGGELF
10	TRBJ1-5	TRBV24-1	ATSDPEQPQH
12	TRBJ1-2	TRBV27	ASRPTGGASGYT
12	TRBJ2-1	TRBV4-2	ASSQAGRNNEQF
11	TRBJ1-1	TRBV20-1	GAMVGLHTEAF
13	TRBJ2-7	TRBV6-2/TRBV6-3	ASSDNRVGSYEQY
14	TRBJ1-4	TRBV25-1	ASSEVDESIPEKLF
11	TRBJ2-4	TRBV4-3	ASSQTGTSIQY